Below are 2 T cell receptor beta chains sequenced from a single sample in a study of T-cell memory formation after mild COVID-19. TCRdb re-called the 5' RACE reads through MiXCR, storing one row per CDR3 protein. The repertoire holds 400,000 to 500,000 distinct CDR3 sequences, 20% seen once, with around 9.2% in the top ten. Sequencing was performed on PBMCs or a T cell subset sorted from them (not recorded which). The source is an adult woman who had mild COVID-19 (a few samples of this study predate the infection). Cell type and time point are not known.

The J gene is TRBJ2-7, the V gene TRBV7-2, with 7 bases matching TRBD2. The CDR3 is 15 residues long. J gave up 0 bases and V 2 bases, and 4 bases lay outside the gene matches. CDR1 and CDR2 from the germline V gene are SGHTA and FQGNSA. CDR3 bases: TGTGCCAGCAGCTTACAAGCGGGGTTCTCCTACGAGCAGTACTTC. Translating gives CASSLQAGFSYEQYF.

This clonotype occurred a few times. The chain has TRBV7-8 and TRBJ2-7, with TRBD1 matching over 10 bases. With 4 bases clipped from V and 2 bases from J, the junction kept 5 bases outside the gene matches. Germline V lookup: CDR1 SGHVS, CDR2 FQNEAQ. This CDR3 comprises 15 residues. In DNA, the CDR3 is TGTGCCAGCAGCTGGGGGACAGGGGAGGCCTACGAGCAGTACTTC. Translated, it gives CASSWGTGEAYEQYF.